The 14 T cell receptor beta chains below all came from one sample that was sequenced in a study of blood T cells in healthy people across ages (dated by TCRdb to between 2015 and 2016). The library was generated by 5' RACE. The sequencer was an Illumina HiSeq 2500. A second PCR of roughly 7 to 11 cycles was performed with a sample-barcoded 5' primer and a J-beta primer mix. TCRdb reprocessed the public reads (quality trimming at Q25 with fastp, clone calling with MiXCR) and kept in-frame beta chains. Rows merge per CDR3 protein into single entries with the most common DNA and genes. This sample is represented by about 930,000 distinct CDR3 sequences; around 29% of them were singletons. The ten largest clonotypes hold 10% to 13% of the sample. The same specimen was also included in a second study, on T cells of mothers and their children.

Sequencing was done on a sample of blood. These receptors originate from a woman in her thirties or forties in good health.

This clonotype was counted at least ten times. This rearrangement joins TRBV29-1 to TRBJ1-2, with D maybe TRBD1 (5 bases). V was clipped by 7 bases and J by 0 bases, with 15 bases between them. Germline V gene sequence: CDR1 SQVTM, CDR2 ANQGSEA. CDR3 length equals 14 residues. CDR3: CSAVGGTSNYGYTF. The CDR3 DNA sequence: TGCAGCGCGGTGGGGGGGACCTCTAACTATGGCTACACCTTC.

This clonotype was observed at least ten times. The chain employs TRBV10-2 and TRBJ2-1; no clear D. The germline CDR1 and CDR2 sequences are WSHSY and SAAADI. The CDR3 is 13 residues long. V dropped 4 bases and J dropped 4 bases, with 8 bases sitting between them. Here the CDR3 reads CASSVDAYNEQFF. The DNA of the CDR3 is TGCGCCAGCAGTGTCGATGCTTACAATGAGCAGTTCTTC.

The rearrangement links TRBV12-3 or TRBV12-4 to TRBJ1-5; TRBD1 matches at 8 bases. The CDR3 totals 15 residues. V lost 6 bases, J lost 7 bases, and 11 bases stayed unmatched. The CDR3 protein is CASRPGGAGRQPQHF. The CDR3 DNA is TGTGCCAGCAGACCAGGGGGCGCGGGAAGGCAGCCCCAGCATTTT.

This clonotype was counted only a few times. The chain combines TRBV27 with TRBJ1-4, with 8 nucleotides matching TRBD1. Germline V gene data show CDR1 as MNHEY and CDR2 as SMNVEV (reference sequence). J was trimmed by 5 bases and V by 6 bases; bases with no gene match: 14. CDR3 length equals 17 residues. Here the CDR3 reads CASRPDLGAGGNEKLFF. CDR3 DNA sequence: TGTGCCAGCAGACCCGACTTGGGGGCAGGGGGCAATGAAAAACTGTTTTTT.

This clonotype was counted ten times or more. The chain combines TRBV20-1 with TRBJ2-3; D might be TRBD2 (6 bases). Deletions cut 2 bases from V and 0 bases from J, with 12 bases between. Germline lookup yields CDR1 DFQATT and CDR2 SNEGSKA (reference sequence). The CDR3 is made up of 15 amino acids. This chain's CDR3 is CSARRLVASTDTQYF. The CDR3 bases are TGCAGTGCTAGAAGACTAGTTGCTAGCACAGATACGCAGTATTTT.

The chain uses TRBV3-1 and TRBJ2-1; D possibly corresponds to TRBD2 (6 bases). The V gene's germline CDR1 is LGHDT and CDR2 YNNKEL (reference sequence). The CDR3 consists of 13 residues. The germline V and J ends were trimmed by 6 bases and 10 bases, with 16 bases remaining between them. The CDR3, as DNA: TGTGCCAGCAGTCGTTCAGGAGGGTACGAGCAGTTCTTC. The encoded protein is CASSRSGGYEQFF.

This clonotype was found a few times. The rearrangement uses TRBV9 and TRBJ1-5; tentative D call: TRBD1 (6 bases). The CDR3 consists of 15 residues. Between the trimmed V and J ends, which lost 3 bases and 3 bases, there was a span of 13 bases. Germline V gene lookup returns CDR1 SGDLS and CDR2 YYNGEE. The CDR3 bases are TGTGCCAGCAGCGCCCTCGGACAGTTCAATCAGCCCCAGCATTTT. Translation gives CASSALGQFNQPQHF.

The J gene is TRBJ2-7, the V gene TRBV9, with D maybe TRBD2 (5 bases). CDR3 length: 12 amino acids. Germline V gene lookup returns CDR1 SGDLS and CDR2 YYNGEE. V gave up 7 bases and J gave up 6 bases, with 14 bases separating them. The CDR3 DNA reads TGTGCCAGCTCGAGGGATGGCTCCGAGCAGTACTTC. Translating it yields CASSRDGSEQYF.

CDR3 loop: CASSLRFDTIYF. As DNA, the CDR3 is TGTGCCAGCAGCTTGAGGTTCGACACCATATATTTT. This chain connects TRBV7-6 to TRBJ1-3; D not resolved. V lost 3 bases to trimming and J lost 8 bases, with 8 bases between them. The CDR3 is 12 residues long. Germline V gene data show CDR1 as SGHVS and CDR2 as FNYEAQ.

This chain joins TRBV4-1 and TRBJ2-2; D unclear. In germline, CDR1 is MGHRA, CDR2 YSYEKL. There are 15 residues in the CDR3. Trimming pared 4 bases from V and 3 bases from J, leaving 12 bases between. This CDR3 reads CASSLGPQDTGELFF. As DNA, the CDR3 is TGCGCCAGCAGCCTCGGGCCACAAGACACCGGGGAGCTGTTTTTT.

The chain is built from TRBV7-9 and TRBJ2-7; tentative D call: TRBD1 (5 bases). The CDR3 covers 17 residues. Looked up from germline, CDR1 is SEHNR and CDR2 is FQNEAQ (reference sequence). V lost 5 bases, J lost 10 bases, and 30 bases lay in between. Written as DNA, the CDR3 is TGTGCCAGCAGCACTCTAGAAAGGGGAAAAGACCAAGAGGCCCAGTACTTC. This codes for CASSTLERGKDQEAQYF.

This clonotype was recorded at least ten times. This chain joins TRBV18 and TRBJ2-1; no reliable D call. The CDR3 is 14 amino acids. V shed 0 bases and J shed 10 bases, with 13 bases lying between them. Germline CDR1 and CDR2: KGHSH and LQKENI. CDR3 sequence: CASSPPSRRVEQFF. The CDR3, as DNA: TGTGCCAGCTCACCACCGAGTCGTAGGGTAGAGCAGTTCTTC.

This clonotype was observed a few times. The chain employs TRBV12-3 or TRBV12-4 and TRBJ2-4; possibly TRBD2 for D (6 bases). V was trimmed by 7 bases and J by 0 bases, leaving 16 bases between them. The CDR3 consists of 16 residues. CDR3 sequence reads: CASTLVGGLAKNIQYF. CDR3 nucleotides: TGTGCCAGCACCTTGGTGGGGGGATTAGCCAAAAACATTCAGTACTTC.

The J gene is TRBJ2-6, the V gene TRBV7-2; D is undetermined. Trimming took off 4 bases at V and 1 base at J, with 5 bases between the two ends. Germline assignment: CDR1 SGHTA and CDR2 FQGNSA. This CDR3 has 14 amino acids. Here the CDR3 reads CASSCVSGANVLTF. The CDR3, as DNA: TGTGCCAGCAGCTGCGTTTCTGGGGCCAACGTCCTGACTTTC.